The present entry profiles one T cell receptor beta chain with its context. The germline V gene has CDR1 SGDLS and CDR2 YYNGEE. J gave up 1 base and V 2 bases, and 2 bases lay outside the gene matches. The CDR3 consists of 15 residues. Original processing methods: Reference gene primer amplification gave estimated nucleated cell counts. The assay was immunoSEQ multiplex PCR, and TCRdb's table has in-frame clones only and misses some. V and J calls and clone size are those listed in that table; D and trimming were worked out from the DNA. The sample holds fewer than 85,000 clones; 82% are singletons and the top ten take around 4%. The record originates from a study of blood T cell repertoires in COVID-19. Study in general: Specimens from acute and convalescent COVID-19 originated in the United States, Italy and Spain. Sample material is recorded as cDNA or gDNA derived from T cells, B-cell-depleted T cells, or PBMCs.

Sequencing was carried out using peripheral blood. This chain uses TRBV9 with TRBJ2-7; 11 bases line up with TRBD1. This sequence was found in a woman in her sixties with acute or convalescent COVID-19. CDR3 region: CASSVGQGASYEQYF. The CDR3 region has the DNA TGTGCCAGCAGCGTCGGACAGGGGGCATCCTACGAGCAGTACTTC.